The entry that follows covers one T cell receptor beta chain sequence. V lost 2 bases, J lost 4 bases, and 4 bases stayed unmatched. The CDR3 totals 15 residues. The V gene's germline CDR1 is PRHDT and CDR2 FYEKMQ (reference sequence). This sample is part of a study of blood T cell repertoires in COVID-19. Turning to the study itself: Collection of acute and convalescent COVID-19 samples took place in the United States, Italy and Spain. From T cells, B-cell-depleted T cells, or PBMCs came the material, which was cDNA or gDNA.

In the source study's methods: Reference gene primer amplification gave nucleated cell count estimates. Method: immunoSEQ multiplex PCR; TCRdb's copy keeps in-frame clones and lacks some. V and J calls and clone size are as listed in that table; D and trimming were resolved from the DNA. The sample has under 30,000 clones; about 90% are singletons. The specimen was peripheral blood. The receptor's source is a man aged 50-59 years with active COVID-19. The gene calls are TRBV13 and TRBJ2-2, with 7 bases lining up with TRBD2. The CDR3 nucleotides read TGTGCCAGCAGCTTACGGGGGGAACCCACCGGGGAGCTGTTTTTT. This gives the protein CASSLRGEPTGELFF.